What follows describes a single TCR beta chain. Its antigen is as yet unknown. This entry belongs to a study of cytomegalovirus exposure and HLA in healthy donors. Germline V gene data show CDR1 as LNHDA and CDR2 as SQIVND (reference sequence). Trimming cost V 7 bases and J 4 bases, with 13 bases left between them. The CDR3 is made up of 13 amino acids. Amplification used 60 Vbeta primers and 13 Jbeta primers. Some clones are missing from TCRdb's copy, which holds only in-frame ones; the method was immunoSEQ multiplex PCR. The listing contains 45,000 or so clones. Notes on the study in general: Most observed TCR sequences were rare, whereas some public TCRs were detected in many donors.

Sequenced: PBMCs. This receptor was obtained from a male donor in good health and CMV-seronegative. The rearrangement links TRBV19 to TRBJ1-2; D gene ambiguous. In DNA, the CDR3 is TGTGCCAGTACGTTGGGCAATGGCTATGGCTACACCTTC. Translation: CASTLGNGYGYTF.